The present T cell receptor (beta chain) was sequenced within a study of cytomegalovirus exposure and HLA in healthy donors. Study observations and caveats: TCR beta sequences numbering around 15,000 were associated with HLA alleles at 0.05 false discovery rate in a later analysis. Reports indicated that the classifier achieved high specificity and sensitivity in diagnosing cytomegalovirus status.

The CDR3 runs 19 residues. The V gene's germline CDR1 is LGHNT and CDR2 FRNRAP. V lost 0 bases and J lost 1; bases outside the gene matches: 14. This clone has more than one count but fewer than ten. Its specificity is not known. Primers: 60 Vbeta forward and 13 Jbeta reverse. Here immunoSEQ multiplex PCR was the method, and the copy in TCRdb shows in-frame clones only, minus some. Found here are about 240,000 clones, about 86% of them singletons; the top ten hold 8%. Sampled while nominally healthy, donors likely had unrecorded immune exposures. This chain uses TRBV12-5 with TRBJ2-5, with 7 bases aligning to TRBD2. This sequence was found in a woman aged 60-75 years in good health and CMV-seropositive. Sequencing was performed on PBMCs. CDR3 region: CASGLVYAGAREFQETQYF. The CDR3 bases are TGTGCTAGTGGTTTGGTATATGCGGGAGCGAGGGAGTTCCAAGAGACCCAGTACTTC.